What follows is one TCR beta chain and its context. The source of the sample is a study of shared clonotypes between healthy human individuals. V lost 6 bases, J lost 1 base, and 9 bases lay in between. The germline gives CDR1 MDHEN, CDR2 SYDVKM. There are 14 residues in the CDR3. Splitting of each subset's genomic DNA was done evenly across several immunoSEQ plates. Data came from immunoSEQ multiplex PCR; TCRdb stores just in-frame clones and leaves some out. Among 950,000 to 1,300,000 clones listed, approximately 76% were seen once. V is TRBV28 and J is TRBJ2-2, with D maybe TRBD2 (7 bases). This clonotype originated in a man between 18 and 35 years old in good health. Material: memory CD4+ T cells sorted from blood. Indicated subset: CD45RA-negative fraction. In DNA form, the CDR3 reads TGTGCCAGCAGAGGGGGGGGGAACACCGGGGAGCTGTTTTTT. Amino acids: CASRGGGNTGELFF.